This TCR beta chain was sequenced during a study of T cells in Graves' hyperthyroidism and ophthalmopathy. Per germline, CDR1 SNHLY and CDR2 FYNNEI. The CDR3 consists of 13 residues. Regions amplified from RNA transcripts were the TCR beta CDR3 regions. Using the HTBI primer set, a first-round RT-PCR was run on the TCR CDR3. A single record per CDR3 protein comes from TCRdb applying MiXCR to the multiplex PCR reads. The table includes 500,000 to 650,000 distinct CDR3 sequences, approximately 17% detected once. In this sample, this clonotype turned up many times. One junction end disagrees with the germline gene, perhaps due to a read error.

Sequencing was done on a sample of blood. This TCR came from a woman aged 18-30 years with Graves' ophthalmopathy. The chain has TRBV2 and TRBJ2-5, with D perhaps matching TRBD1 (5 bases). The CDR3 nucleotides read TGTGCCAGCAGCGAAGACAGACAAGAGACCCAGTACTTC. It translates to CASSEDRQETQYF.